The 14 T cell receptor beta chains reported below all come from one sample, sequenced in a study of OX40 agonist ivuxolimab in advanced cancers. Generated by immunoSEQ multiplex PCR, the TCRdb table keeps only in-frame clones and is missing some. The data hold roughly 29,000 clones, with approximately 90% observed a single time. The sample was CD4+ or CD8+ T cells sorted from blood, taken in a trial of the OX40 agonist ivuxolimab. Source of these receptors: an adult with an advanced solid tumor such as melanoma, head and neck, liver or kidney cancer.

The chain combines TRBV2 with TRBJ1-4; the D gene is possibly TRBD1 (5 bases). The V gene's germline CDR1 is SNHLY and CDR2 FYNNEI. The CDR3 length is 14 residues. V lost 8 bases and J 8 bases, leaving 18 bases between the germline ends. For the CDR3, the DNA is TGTGCCAGCGGAGGTGCAGGGCGGAAGGAAAAACTGTTTTTT. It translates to CASGGAGRKEKLFF. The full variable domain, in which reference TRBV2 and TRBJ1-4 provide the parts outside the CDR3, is EPEVTQTPSHQVTQMGQEVILRCVPISNHLYFYWYRQILGQKVEFLVSFYNNEISEKSEIFDDQFSVERPDGSNFTLKIRSTKLEDSAMYFCASGGAGRKEKLFFGSGTQLSVL.

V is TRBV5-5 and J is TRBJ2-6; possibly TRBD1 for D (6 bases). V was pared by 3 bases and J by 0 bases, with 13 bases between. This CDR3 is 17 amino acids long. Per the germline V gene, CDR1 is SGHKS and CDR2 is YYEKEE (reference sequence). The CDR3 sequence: CASSWDIALSGANVLTF. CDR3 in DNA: TGTGCCAGCAGCTGGGACATAGCCCTCTCTGGGGCCAACGTCCTGACTTTC.

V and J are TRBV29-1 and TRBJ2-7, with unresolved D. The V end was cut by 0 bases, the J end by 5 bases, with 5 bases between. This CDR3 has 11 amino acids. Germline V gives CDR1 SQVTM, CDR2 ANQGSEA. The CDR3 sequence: CSVEEGNEQYF. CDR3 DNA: TGCAGCGTTGAAGAAGGGAACGAGCAGTACTTC.

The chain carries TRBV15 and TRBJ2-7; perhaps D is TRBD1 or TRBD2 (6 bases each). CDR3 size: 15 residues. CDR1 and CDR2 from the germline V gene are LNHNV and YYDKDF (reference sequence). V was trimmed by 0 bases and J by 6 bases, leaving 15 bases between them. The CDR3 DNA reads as TGTGCCACCAGCAGAGATCACGGGGGCCGGACCGAGCAGTACTTC. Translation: CATSRDHGGRTEQYF.

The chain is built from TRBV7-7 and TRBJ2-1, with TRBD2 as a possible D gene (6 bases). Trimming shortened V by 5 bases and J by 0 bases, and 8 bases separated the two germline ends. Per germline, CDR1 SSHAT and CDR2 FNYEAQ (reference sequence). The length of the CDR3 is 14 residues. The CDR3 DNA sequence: TGTGCCAGCAGCCAAGCGGGCTCCTACAATGAGCAGTTCTTC. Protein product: CASSQAGSYNEQFF.

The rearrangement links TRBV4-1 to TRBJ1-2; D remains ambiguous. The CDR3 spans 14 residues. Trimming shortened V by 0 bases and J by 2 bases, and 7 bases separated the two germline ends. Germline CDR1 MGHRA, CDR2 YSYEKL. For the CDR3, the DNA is TGCGCCAGCAGCCAAGATCGAGGGAACTATGGCTACACCTTC. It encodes CASSQDRGNYGYTF.

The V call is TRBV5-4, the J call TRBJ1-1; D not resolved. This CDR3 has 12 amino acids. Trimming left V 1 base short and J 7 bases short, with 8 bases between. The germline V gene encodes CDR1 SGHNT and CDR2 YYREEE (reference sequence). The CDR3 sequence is CASSLLGIEAFF. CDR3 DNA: TGTGCCAGCAGCTTGTTGGGGATTGAAGCTTTCTTT.

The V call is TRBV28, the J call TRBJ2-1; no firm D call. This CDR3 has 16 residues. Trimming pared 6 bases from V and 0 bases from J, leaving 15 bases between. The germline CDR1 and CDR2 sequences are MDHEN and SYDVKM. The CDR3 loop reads CASRPLKEGSYNEQFF. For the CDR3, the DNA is TGTGCCAGCAGGCCCTTAAAAGAAGGCTCCTACAATGAGCAGTTCTTC.

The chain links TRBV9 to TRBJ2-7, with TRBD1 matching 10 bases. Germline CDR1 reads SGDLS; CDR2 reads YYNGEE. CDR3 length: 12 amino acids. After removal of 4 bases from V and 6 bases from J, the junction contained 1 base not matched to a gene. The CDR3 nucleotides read TGTGCCAGCAGCAGACAGGGGGCCGAGCAGTACTTC. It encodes CASSRQGAEQYF.

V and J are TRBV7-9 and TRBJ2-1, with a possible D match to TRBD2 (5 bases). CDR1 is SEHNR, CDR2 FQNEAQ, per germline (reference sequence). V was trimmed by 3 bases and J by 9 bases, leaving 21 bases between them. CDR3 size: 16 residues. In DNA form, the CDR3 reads TGTGCCAGCAGCTTTGTCCGAGGGTTTTTGGATGGTGAGCAGTTCTTC. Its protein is CASSFVRGFLDGEQFF.

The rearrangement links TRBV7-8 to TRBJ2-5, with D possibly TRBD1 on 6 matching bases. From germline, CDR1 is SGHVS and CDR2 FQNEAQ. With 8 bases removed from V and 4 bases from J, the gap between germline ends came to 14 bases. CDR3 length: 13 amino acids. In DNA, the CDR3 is TGTGCCAGCTTCCGGACAGCACCAGAGACCCAGTACTTC. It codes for CASFRTAPETQYF.

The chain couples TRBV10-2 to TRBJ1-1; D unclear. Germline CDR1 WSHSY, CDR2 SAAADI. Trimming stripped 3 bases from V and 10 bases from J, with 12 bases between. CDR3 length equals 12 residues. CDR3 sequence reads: CASSEKRVLAFF. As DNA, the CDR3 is TGCGCCAGCAGTGAAAAGAGGGTATTAGCTTTCTTT.

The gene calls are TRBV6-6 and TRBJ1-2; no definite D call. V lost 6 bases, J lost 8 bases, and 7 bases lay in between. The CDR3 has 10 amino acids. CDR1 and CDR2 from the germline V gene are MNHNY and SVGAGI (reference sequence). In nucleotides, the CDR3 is TGTGCCAGCAGGTACAGCGGCTACACCTTC. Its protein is CASRYSGYTF.

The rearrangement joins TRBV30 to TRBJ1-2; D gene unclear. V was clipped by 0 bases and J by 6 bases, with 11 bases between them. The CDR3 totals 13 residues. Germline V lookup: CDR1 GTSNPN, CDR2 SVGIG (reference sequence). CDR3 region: CAWSVQNSNGYTF. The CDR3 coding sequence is TGTGCCTGGAGTGTGCAGAATTCTAATGGCTACACCTTC. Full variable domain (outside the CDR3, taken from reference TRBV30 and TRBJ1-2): SQTIHQWPATLVQPVGSPLSLECTVEGTSNPNLYWYRQAAGRGLQLLFYSVGIGQISSEVPQNLSASRPQDRQFILSSKKLLLSDSGFYLCAWSVQNSNGYTFGSGTRLTVV.